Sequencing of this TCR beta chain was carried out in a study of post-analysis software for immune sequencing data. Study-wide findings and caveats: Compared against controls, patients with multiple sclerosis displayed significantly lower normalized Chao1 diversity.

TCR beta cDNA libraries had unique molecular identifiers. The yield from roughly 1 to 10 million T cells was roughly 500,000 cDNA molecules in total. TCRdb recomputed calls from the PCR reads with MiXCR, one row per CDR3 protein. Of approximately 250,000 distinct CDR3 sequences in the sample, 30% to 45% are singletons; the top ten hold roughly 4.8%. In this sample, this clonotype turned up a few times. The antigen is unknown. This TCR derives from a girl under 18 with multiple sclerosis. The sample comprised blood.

The CDR3 nucleotides read TGTGCCAGCAGCTTGGTGACAGGGGTTGGGAACACTGAAGCTTTCTTT. The encoded protein is CASSLVTGVGNTEAFF. The rearrangement joins TRBV11-2 to TRBJ1-1, with 8 bases lining up with TRBD1. The V and J ends lost 3 bases and 1 base, in that order; junction bases with no gene match: 7. Germline CDR1 and CDR2: SGHAT and FQNNGV. The CDR3 loop spans 16 amino acids.